This T cell receptor (beta chain) was sequenced in a study of T cells in lung cancer brain metastases (dated by TCRdb to 2017 to 2018). In the study overall: Most of the 20 patients had a history of tobacco use, with a median of about 44 pack-years. DNA integrity number averaged about 3.5 in both primary and metastatic specimens, with no significant difference between sites. Median interval between primary and brain metastasis specimen acquisition was 300 to 350 days. About 90% of the roughly 20 patients received no interval therapy between primary and metastasis resection. A cohort of 20 patients was included, from whom 40 specimens were contributed, with one primary lung lesion and one brain metastasis obtained from each patient. The study compared TCR beta CDR3 repertoires between fully resected primary non-small cell lung cancers and paired brain metastases. A median age at first diagnosis of 45 to 60 years was recorded for the patients, of whom several were male and some twelve were female.

Each sample received between roughly 2 and 5 ug of genomic DNA as input, and paired samples received equal DNA input. TCR beta libraries were built with the immunoSEQ hsTCRbeta Kit using multiplexed V and J gene primers in two PCR steps. Pooled libraries with positive and negative controls were sequenced on an Illumina MiSeq using a 100-cycle paired-end protocol. In the paper's pipeline: Raw data were processed by the immunoSEQ vendor into normalized, annotated TCR beta repertoire reports. Richness was defined as unique clones by nucleotide sequence, with iChao1 and Efron-Thisted estimators extrapolating total richness. Pielou's evenness, Simpson's index, top-ten clone proportional abundance, and Morisita overlap index were used to characterize and compare paired lesions. TCRdb took over this immuneACCESS table, retaining in-frame rearrangements with V and J assigned. Such tables are incomplete; in checked studies, under half of the missing clones stem from an unresolved V gene, and the remainder is unexplained. V, J and clone size reflect that table, while D and trimming were determined from the DNA. The sample table shows 5,200 or so clones, and 85% to 90% are seen once. 9.2% of the sample belongs to the ten largest clones.

What the study reported, not specific to this receptor: Most clones were specific to a single lesion, and paired lesions overlapped only to a limited degree (mean Morisita index around 0.2). Brain metastases contained significantly fewer unique productive clones than the paired primaries (median about 1,600 versus 5,000). Retrieval of the complete infiltrating T cell repertoire may have been prevented by DNA fragmentation in FFPE samples. It was not possible to control for the effects of preoperative corticosteroids on T cell infiltration in brain metastases. A significantly larger repertoire fraction was made up by the ten most abundant clones in brain metastases than in primaries, which was suggestive of clonal expansion.

Resection was performed in the patients for synchronous oligometastatic disease or for delayed recurrence of a solitary brain metastasis. To avoid including cancers other than NSCLC, any patient with a history of multiple malignancies was excluded. Tumor areas were macrodissected from 5 or 6 deparaffinized 9.5 to 10 um unstained sections, using marked H&E slides as a guide. Every specimen was formalin-fixed and paraffin-embedded (FFPE). The AllPrep DNA/RNA FFPE Kit was used to extract genomic DNA. CDR1 and CDR2, per the germline V gene, are MDHEN and SYDVKM. The CDR3 runs 12 amino acids, cysteine and phenylalanine included. The DNA shown is the 36-base CDR3, in frame from base 1. The V and J ends are trimmed by 8 bases and 3 bases, leaving 11 bases between them. To note about this clone: It lacks a known antigen. One base away there is no much larger clone; base qualities are not given.

This clonotype was sampled from a woman between 45 and 60 years old with non-small cell lung cancer that had spread to the brain. The rearranged segments are TRBV28 and TRBJ2-7; the D gene identity is not certain. Sequences were obtained from tumor tissue from a brain metastasis. In light of the paper, this sample's cell subset or site label describes: paired resected brain metastasis. CDR3 loop: CASRGDLYEQYF. The DNA is as follows: TGTGCCAGCCGCGGTGACCTCTACGAGCAGTACTTC.